This T cell receptor beta chain was captured in a study of T cell changes during pregnancy in multiple sclerosis. Assay: immunoSEQ multiplex PCR; the TCRdb copy retains only in-frame clones and omits some. The sample records 50,000 or so clones, 92% being singletons. The V segment lost 6 bases and the J segment 5 bases; nucleotides outside the gene matches: 5. Germline loops: CDR1 KGHSH, CDR2 LQKENI. This CDR3 is 15 amino acids long. This clone was picked up one time. The receptor was derived from a female donor with multiple sclerosis, enrolled in a pregnancy study. The sample in question was CD4+ T cells from peripheral blood mononuclear cells, obtained after pregnancy. The chain combines TRBV18 with TRBJ2-1, with 12 bases aligning to TRBD2. CDR3 bases: TGTGCCAGCTCCCAGCTAGCGGGAGGGGACAATGAGCAGTTCTTC. Amino acid sequence: CASSQLAGGDNEQFF.